The T cell receptor (beta chain) under discussion was sequenced for a study of beta chain features in type 1 diabetes. Study-level information: Comparable age, gender and cell yields were observed in patients relative to healthy donors. The study, taken as a whole, reports: Among all four CD4+ subsets, Type 1 diabetes patients had TCRB CDR3s that were moderately but significantly shorter.

There are a few counts of this clone. The antigen is undetermined. The study reverse transcribed the entire isolated RNA, so it sequenced expressed TCRB transcripts. Measured with immunoSEQ multiplex PCR; TCRdb has only the in-frame clones, and not every one. Among around 250,000 clones listed, about 15% were seen once. Germline V lookup: CDR1 KGHSH, CDR2 LQKENI. The CDR3 loop spans 12 amino acids. The V end lost 3 bases, the J end lost 2 bases, and 4 bases lay between the germline ends. The receptor was derived from a man younger than 40 with type 1 diabetes. The V gene is TRBV18, the J gene TRBJ1-1; D is unresolved. Sequences were obtained from naive CD4+ T cells from blood. CDR3 protein: CASSPTNTEAFF. The CDR3 coding sequence is TGTGCCAGCTCACCGACTAACACTGAAGCTTTCTTT.